The TCR beta chain described here comes from a study of brain metastases from non-small cell lung cancer. Study outcomes and limitations: Compared with their matched primary tumors, roughly 64% of brain metastases showed expanded T-cell clones. Brain metastases shared most TCR repertoire with primaries, with sparse T cells. Brain metastases had lower T-cell infiltration than primary tumors.

This CDR3 region has 12 residues. Germline V gene lookup returns CDR1 MNHEY and CDR2 SVGAGI. With 11 bases removed from V and 6 bases from J, the gap between germline ends came to 13 bases. Comments on this clone: The antigen is unknown.

Clones were read by immunoSEQ multiplex PCR, and TCRdb kept only the in-frame ones, dropping some. Altogether 2,500 to 3,500 clones are present, 80% to 90% being singletons, with the ten largest covering 4.5% to 6%. The sequence was collected from a donor at least 40 years old with non-small cell lung cancer. V usage is TRBV6-5 and J usage is TRBJ1-4; D might be TRBD1 (5 bases). The sample was primary lung tumor tissue. The CDR3 loop reads CALRAPDEKLFF. The CDR3 DNA is TGTGCCCTCAGGGCTCCAGATGAAAAACTGTTTTTT.